These 10 T cell receptor beta chains came from one sample sequenced in a study of blood T cell repertoires in COVID-19. Clones were sequenced by immunoSEQ multiplex PCR, and TCRdb holds only the in-frame ones, with some missing. Among some 350,000 clones, roughly 84% were seen once, and the ten largest hold under 3%. Sequenced: PBMCs or T cells enriched from blood (not recorded which). These receptors all stem from a woman aged 25 to 45 who had recovered from COVID-19.

This clone was counted only a few times. This sequence joins TRBV5-1 and TRBJ1-2; no reliable D call. V gave up 4 bases and J gave up 4 bases, with 17 bases separating them. The length of the CDR3 is 15 residues. Germline loops: CDR1 SGHRS, CDR2 YFSETQ. CDR3 in DNA: TGCGCCAGCAGCCCCGGGAAGGGATACTCCTATGGCTACACCTTC. It yields the protein CASSPGKGYSYGYTF. Full variable domain (remainder filled in from reference TRBV5-1 and TRBJ1-2): KAGVTQTPRYLIKTRGQQVTLSCSPISGHRSVSWYQQTPGQGLQFLFEYFSETQRNKGNFPGRFSGRQFSNSRSEMNVSTLELGDSALYLCASSPGKGYSYGYTFGSGTRLTVV.

The chain is built from TRBV5-4 and TRBJ1-3; D is possibly TRBD1 (5 bases). Germline CDR1 reads SGHNT; CDR2 reads YYREEE (reference sequence). The CDR3 has 13 amino acids. V was clipped by 3 bases and J by 8 bases, with 12 bases between them. Here the CDR3 reads CASSYSRGDTIYF. The DNA of the CDR3 is TGTGCCAGCAGCTACTCGCGGGGGGACACCATATATTTT.

The J gene is TRBJ2-2, the V gene TRBV6-6; 7 bases are a match to TRBD2. The V segment lost 0 bases and the J segment 4 bases; nucleotides outside the gene matches: 5. CDR1 and CDR2 from the germline V gene are MNHNY and SVGAGI (reference sequence). This CDR3 has 16 amino acids. CDR3 sequence (DNA): TGTGCCAGCAGTTACTCGGGCGGGGGACCCACCGGGGAGCTGTTTTTT. This sequence encodes CASSYSGGGPTGELFF.

The chain couples TRBV6-5 to TRBJ2-1; a possible D gene is TRBD2 (6 bases). Germline V lookup: CDR1 MNHEY, CDR2 SVGAGI. V lost 2 bases and J 7 bases, leaving 9 bases between the germline ends. The CDR3 spans 13 residues. The CDR3 bases are TGTGCCAGCAGTTACCTAAGCGGGAATGAGCAGTTCTTC. This sequence encodes CASSYLSGNEQFF.

The chain combines TRBV9 with TRBJ2-5; 10 nucleotides line up with TRBD2. Germline V lookup: CDR1 SGDLS, CDR2 YYNGEE. The CDR3 is made up of 15 amino acids. V was pared by 3 bases and J by 2 bases, with 4 bases of the junction left unmatched. The CDR3 loop reads CASSGTSGEQETQYF. CDR3 coding DNA: TGTGCCAGCAGCGGCACTAGCGGGGAGCAAGAGACCCAGTACTTC.

This sequence joins TRBV7-2 and TRBJ2-2, with D hard to call. The V gene's germline CDR1 is SGHTA and CDR2 FQGNSA. CDR3 size: 14 residues. V was cut by 4 bases and J by 8 bases, with 14 bases left in between. The CDR3 DNA reads TGTGCCAGCAGCTCCCCGAGGCTAGTGGGGGAGCTGTTTTTT. Translated, it gives CASSSPRLVGELFF.

The chain combines TRBV3-1 (or the pseudogene TRBV3-2) with TRBJ1-4; D unresolved. V dropped 1 base and J dropped 8 bases, with 8 bases sitting between them. The CDR3 runs to 13 residues. The germline gives CDR1 LGHDT, CDR2 YNNKEL (reference sequence). CDR3 nucleotides: TGTGCCAGCAGCCAAGGTCCTGAGGAAAAACTGTTTTTT. This codes for CASSQGPEEKLFF.

The rearrangement joins TRBV5-1 to TRBJ1-2, with 12 bases matching TRBD1. The trim removed 2 bases at V and 5 bases at J, leaving 7 bases unmatched. Germline V lookup: CDR1 SGHRS, CDR2 YFSETQ. The CDR3 has 16 amino acids. For the CDR3, the DNA is TGCGCCAGCAGCTTCCCCCCGGGACAGGGGGCTTATGGCTACACCTTC. It specifies CASSFPPGQGAYGYTF.

V is TRBV18 and J is TRBJ1-4; 8 nucleotides agree with TRBD1. The CDR3 loop spans 15 amino acids. J gave up 6 bases and V 6 bases, and 9 bases lay outside the gene matches. Germline loops: CDR1 KGHSH, CDR2 LQKENI. Here the CDR3 reads CASSPSGQGDEKLFF. The DNA of the CDR3 is TGTGCCAGCTCGCCTTCCGGACAGGGTGATGAAAAACTGTTTTTT.

The J gene is TRBJ2-6, the V gene TRBV10-3; 11 positions agree with TRBD2. J gave up 3 bases and V 3 bases, and 7 bases lay outside the gene matches. This CDR3 contains 18 residues. Germline lookup yields CDR1 ENHRY and CDR2 SYGVKD. Here the CDR3 DNA reads TGTGCCATCAGTGATGGTAGCGGGGGGGCCGATGGGGCCAACGTCCTGACTTTC. Protein sequence: CAISDGSGGADGANVLTF.